In this sample, the clone carrying this T cell receptor (beta chain) turned up once. As yet, its antigen is unknown. Data came from immunoSEQ multiplex PCR; TCRdb stores just in-frame clones and leaves some out. The table shows under 300,000 clones, with more than 85% occurring only once. These data are taken from a study of T cell responses to AZD1222 COVID-19 vaccine. Study as a whole: Second-dose intervals of approximately 4 or approximately 12 weeks were pooled. General study points: In a largely white British group with more females than males, clonal diversity was possibly underestimated. Mapped onto spike, vaccine-associated CD4 TCRs spanned it and were dominant at 160-218 and 743-854.

The clonotype originates from an adult in good health. The specimen was peripheral blood, collected on day 0 of AZD1222 vaccination.

The CDR3 here is CASSPGLYIYEQYF. CDR3 DNA: TGTGCCAGCAGCCCGGGACTATACATTTACGAGCAGTACTTC. The chain carries TRBV14 and TRBJ2-7; 7 nucleotides agree with TRBD2. With V trimmed by 4 bases and J by 4 bases, 7 bases remained unmatched. Germline CDR1 is SGHDN and CDR2 is FVKESK. The CDR3 has 14 residues. Drawing the rest from reference TRBV14 and TRBJ2-7, the complete variable domain is EAGVTQFPSHSVIEKGQTVTLRCDPISGHDNLYWYRRVMGKEIKFLLHFVKESKQDESGMPNNRFLAERTGGTYSTLKVQPAELEDSGVYFCASSPGLYIYEQYFGPGTRLTVT.